A single sample is the source of the 28 T cell receptor beta chains below, sequenced in a study of T cell responses to AZD1222 COVID-19 vaccine. Clones were read by immunoSEQ multiplex PCR, and TCRdb kept only the in-frame ones, dropping some. The sample includes 150,000 to 200,000 clones, about 92% of them seen just once. The input for sequencing was peripheral blood, taken on day 0 of AZD1222 vaccination. Every receptor here comes from an adult in good health.

Here the CDR3 DNA reads TGTGCCAGCATGGGACAGCCAAATTCACCCCTCCACTTT. Residues: CASMGQPNSPLHF. The chain combines TRBV27 with TRBJ1-6; 7 positions match TRBD1. The V and J ends lost 7 bases and 7 bases, in that order; junction bases with no gene match: 4. This CDR3 region has 13 residues. Germline V gene lookup returns CDR1 MNHEY and CDR2 SMNVEV (reference sequence).

This chain links TRBV6-5 with TRBJ2-5; TRBD1 agrees at 10 bases. CDR3 length: 15 residues. With V trimmed by 8 bases and J by 1 base, 7 bases remained unmatched. Germline V lookup: CDR1 MNHEY, CDR2 SVGAGI. CDR3: CASAGTGDFQETQYF. The CDR3, as DNA: TGTGCCAGCGCCGGGACAGGGGACTTCCAAGAGACCCAGTACTTC.

V gene TRBV10-1 combines with J gene TRBJ2-7, with D perhaps assigned TRBD1 or TRBD2 (7 bases each). The germline CDR1 and CDR2 sequences are WNHNN and SYGVQD (reference sequence). The ends were cut back, 3 bases at V and 7 bases at J, with 16 bases in the middle. The CDR3 is 14 amino acids. CDR3 sequence reads: CASSDWRETGEQYF. DNA for the CDR3: TGCGCCAGCAGTGACTGGCGGGAGACAGGGGAGCAGTACTTC.

The rearrangement uses TRBV5-1 and TRBJ1-2; 9 positions match TRBD1. Germline V CDR1 and CDR2: SGHRS, YFSETQ. The length of the CDR3 is 14 residues. V trimming: 2 bases; J trimming: 5 bases; junction bases outside the gene matches: 4. The CDR3 reads CASSLAGTGYGYTF. The CDR3 bases are TGCGCCAGCAGCTTAGCCGGGACAGGGTATGGCTACACCTTC.

Here the CDR3 reads CASSSRGEQYF. Written as DNA, the CDR3 is TGTGCCAGCAGCTCACGGGGGGAGCAGTACTTC. The chain joins TRBV11-2 to TRBJ2-7; D may be TRBD2 (6 bases). The V gene's germline CDR1 is SGHAT and CDR2 FQNNGV. The CDR3 totals 11 residues. V was pared by 4 bases and J by 7 bases, with 8 bases between.

The genes are TRBV6-5 and TRBJ1-1; no firm D call. In germline, CDR1 is MNHEY, CDR2 SVGAGI. Deletions cut 7 bases from V and 1 base from J, with 13 bases between. CDR3 length equals 14 residues. CDR3 sequence: CASTAVRANTEAFF. Here the CDR3 DNA reads TGTGCCAGCACCGCGGTTCGAGCGAACACTGAAGCTTTCTTT.

The V gene is TRBV23-1, the J gene TRBJ1-4; D is undetermined. TRBV23-1 is assigned to the ORF class and has an uncertain function. The CDR3 runs to 15 residues. Between the trimmed V and J ends, which lost 6 bases and 7 bases, there was a span of 18 bases. The CDR3, as DNA: TGCGCCAGCAGCACAACACTGGGCTTGATTGAAAAACTGTTTTTT. It encodes CASSTTLGLIEKLFF.

V is TRBV2 and J is TRBJ2-5; 7 bases match TRBD1. CDR1 is SNHLY and CDR2 is FYNNEI in the germline V gene. V lost 3 bases, J lost 3 bases, and 4 bases stayed unmatched. The CDR3 extends over 14 amino acids. CDR3 sequence reads: CASSDGQAEETQYF. The CDR3 DNA reads as TGTGCCAGCAGTGATGGACAGGCTGAAGAGACCCAGTACTTC.

The chain uses TRBV4-1 and TRBJ2-7; TRBD2 agrees at 8 bases. This CDR3 is built from 14 residues. Per germline, CDR1 MGHRA and CDR2 YSYEKL. After removal of 3 bases from V and 2 bases from J, the junction contained 3 bases not matched to a gene. The CDR3 DNA reads TGCGCCAGCAGCCAGAGGGGACTAGCCTACGAGCAGTACTTC. This encodes CASSQRGLAYEQYF.

V and J are TRBV21-1 and TRBJ2-7; TRBD2 reflects the table's D call only, with no check against the DNA. TRBV21-1 is flagged as a pseudogene. There are 14 residues in the CDR3. CDR3 bases: TGTGCCAGCACTGTGATCGAGCTCTCCTACGAGCAGTACTTC. It encodes CASTVIELSYEQYF.

There are a few counts of this clone. This chain uses TRBV6-5 with TRBJ1-2; a possible D gene is TRBD1 (5 bases). V gave up 7 bases and J gave up 1 base, with 13 bases separating them. CDR3 length: 14 residues. Germline V CDR1 and CDR2: MNHEY, SVGAGI. CDR3 DNA: TGTGCCAGCATGGCTGGGGCTAATAACTATGGCTACACCTTC. It yields the protein CASMAGANNYGYTF.

V is TRBV18 and J is TRBJ1-1; unclear D gene. Germline CDR1 KGHSH, CDR2 LQKENI. Trimming took 3 bases from V and 0 from J, leaving 8 bases between them. This CDR3 spans 14 amino acids. The CDR3 spells CASSPVHMNTEAFF. CDR3 coding DNA: TGTGCCAGCTCACCGGTACACATGAACACTGAAGCTTTCTTT.

This rearrangement joins TRBV18 to TRBJ1-2, with 9 bases identical to TRBD1. There are 15 residues in the CDR3. CDR1 is KGHSH and CDR2 is LQKENI in the germline V gene. The trim removed 4 bases at V and 2 bases at J, leaving 5 bases unmatched. The CDR3 nucleotides read TGTGCCAGCTCACTAACGGGACAGGGAAACTATGGCTACACCTTC. Translated: CASSLTGQGNYGYTF.

The chain combines TRBV19 with TRBJ2-3, with 10 nucleotides matching TRBD1. The CDR3 is 16 amino acids. Germline V gives CDR1 LNHDA, CDR2 SQIVND (reference sequence). V gave up 4 bases and J gave up 3 bases; unmatched junction bases: 7. The DNA of the CDR3 is TGTGCCAGTAGTACCCCCAGGGGACAGGGGACAGATACGCAGTATTTT. Translating gives CASSTPRGQGTDTQYF.

The CDR3, as DNA: TGTGCCAGCAGTGAAGCGCCGAGGGCGGGTACTGAAGCTTTCTTT. Its protein is CASSEAPRAGTEAFF. This chain links TRBV6-1 with TRBJ1-1, with D unclear. Germline loops: CDR1 MNHNS, CDR2 SASEGT. Trimming took 0 bases from V and 5 from J, leaving 13 bases between them. The CDR3 totals 15 residues.

V usage is TRBV25-1 and J usage is TRBJ1-2; D unresolved. This CDR3 spans 13 amino acids. Trimming removed 0 bases at V and 4 bases at J, with 6 bases between. Germline V gene lookup returns CDR1 MGHDK and CDR2 SYGVNS. CDR3 nucleotides: TGTGCCAGCAGTGAATATAGTGCCTATGGCTACACCTTC. Its translation is CASSEYSAYGYTF.

V gene TRBV20-1 combines with J gene TRBJ2-3; tentatively, D is TRBD1 (5 bases). The CDR3 is 11 residues long. Trimming pared 3 bases from V and 4 bases from J, leaving 5 bases between. CDR1 is DFQATT, CDR2 SNEGSKA, per germline (reference sequence). DNA for the CDR3: TGCAGTGCTAGCAGGGCAGATACGCAGTATTTT. Translating it yields CSASRADTQYF.

The chain couples TRBV7-9 to TRBJ2-1; D gene unclear. V shed 3 bases and J shed 5 bases, with 8 bases lying between them. Germline CDR1 reads SEHNR; CDR2 reads FQNEAQ (reference sequence). There are 13 residues in the CDR3. CDR3 in amino acids: CASSLVGNNEQFF. CDR3 coding DNA: TGTGCCAGCAGCTTGGTGGGAAACAATGAGCAGTTCTTC.

The chain employs TRBV7-9 and TRBJ1-6; D is perhaps TRBD1 (5 bases). The V end was cut by 1 base, the J end by 13 bases, with 8 bases between. The CDR3 totals 12 residues. Germline V gives CDR1 SEHNR, CDR2 FQNEAQ (reference sequence). The CDR3 nucleotides read TGTGCCAGCAGCTTAGGGGGGAGCCCCCTCCACTTT. Protein product: CASSLGGSPLHF.

This chain connects TRBV6-1 to TRBJ1-6, with D uncertain. Trimming took 3 bases from V and 3 from J, leaving 6 bases between them. This CDR3 spans 14 amino acids. Germline CDR1 MNHNS, CDR2 SASEGT. DNA for the CDR3: TGTGCCAGCAGTGATCCCCTCTATAATTCACCCCTCCACTTT. Protein sequence: CASSDPLYNSPLHF.

This clone occurred once. This sequence joins TRBV5-6 and TRBJ2-7, with D maybe TRBD1 (6 bases). The CDR3 is made up of 16 amino acids. V shed 0 bases and J shed 0 bases, with 13 bases lying between them. Germline V CDR1 and CDR2: SGHDT, YYEEEE. CDR3 protein: CASSLGQRGSSYEQYF. CDR3 DNA sequence: TGTGCCAGCAGCTTGGGCCAAAGGGGGAGCTCCTACGAGCAGTACTTC.

The chain links TRBV6-5 to TRBJ2-7; D is unclear. Germline assignment: CDR1 MNHEY and CDR2 SVGAGI. The CDR3 totals 15 residues. Between the trimmed V and J ends, which lost 2 bases and 4 bases, there was a span of 15 bases. CDR3 sequence (DNA): TGTGCCAGCAGTTACCCTGGAACCCCACCATACGAGCAGTACTTC. Its translation: CASSYPGTPPYEQYF.

The rearrangement uses TRBV6-4 and TRBJ1-2; 9 bases align to TRBD1. The CDR3 consists of 15 residues. Germline-derived CDR1 and CDR2 are MRHNA and SNTAGT. V lost 8 bases to trimming and J lost 5 bases; unmatched junction nucleotides: 12. The CDR3 sequence is CASHPSGTGTYGYTF. Written as DNA, the CDR3 is TGTGCCAGCCATCCCTCCGGGACAGGGACTTATGGCTACACCTTC.

The CDR3 here is CASSASGPQHF. Written as DNA, the CDR3 is TGTGCCAGCAGCGCTAGTGGGCCCCAGCATTTT. The V call is TRBV7-2, the J call TRBJ1-5; no clear D. This CDR3 is built from 11 residues. Germline CDR1 is SGHTA and CDR2 is FQGNSA. Trimming took off 5 bases at V and 9 bases at J, with 8 bases between the two ends.

The V call is TRBV13, the J call TRBJ1-6; D not certain. Trimming shortened V by 2 bases and J by 0 bases, and 11 bases separated the two germline ends. Germline-derived CDR1 and CDR2 are PRHDT and FYEKMQ (reference sequence). The length of the CDR3 is 17 residues. CDR3 amino acids: CASSLSDGSSYNSPLHF. The CDR3 region has the DNA TGTGCCAGCAGCTTATCAGACGGGAGCTCCTATAATTCACCCCTCCACTTT.

The genes are TRBV27 and TRBJ2-5, with a possible D match to TRBD2 (6 bases). Trimming removed 3 bases at V and 4 bases at J, with 12 bases between. CDR3 length: 14 amino acids. The germline CDR1 and CDR2 sequences are MNHEY and SMNVEV (reference sequence). CDR3 protein: CASSLGLGRETQYF. The CDR3 DNA sequence: TGTGCCAGCAGTTTGGGACTGGGGAGAGAGACCCAGTACTTC.

The chain combines TRBV19 with TRBJ1-6, with no clear D. This CDR3 has 12 amino acids. Germline lookup yields CDR1 LNHDA and CDR2 SQIVND (reference sequence). The V gene lost 5 bases and the J gene lost 13 bases, with 12 bases spanning the gap. In DNA, the CDR3 is TGTGCCAGTAGTCCCCCCCGCGGGCCCCTCCACTTT. Translating it yields CASSPPRGPLHF. Variable domain in full (rest from reference TRBV19 and TRBJ1-6): DGGITQSPKYLFRKEGQNVTLSCEQNLNHDAMYWYRQDPGQGLRLIYYSQIVNDFQKGDIAEGYSVSREKKESFPLTVTSAQKNPTAFYLCASSPPRGPLHFGNGTRLTVT.

This clone has a handful of counts. The chain has TRBV7-8 and TRBJ2-1, with TRBD1 as a possible D gene (5 bases). CDR1 is SGHVS, CDR2 FQNEAQ, per germline. V gave up 5 bases and J gave up 7 bases, with 12 bases separating them. The CDR3 is 13 amino acids. CDR3 nucleotides: TGTGCCAGCAGCCCAGGGTACGGGAATGAGCAGTTCTTC. Protein: CASSPGYGNEQFF.